A single sample is the source of the 20 T cell receptor beta chains below, sequenced in a study of blood T cells in healthy people across ages (dated by TCRdb to the mid-2010s). Library preparation used 5' RACE. For sequencing, an Illumina HiSeq 2500 was employed. A second PCR of roughly 7 to 11 cycles was performed with a sample-barcoded 5' primer and a J-beta primer mix. TCRdb trimmed public reads at Q25 via fastp, called clones via MiXCR and kept in-frame beta chains. CDR3 protein duplicates are merged, each entry listing the most common genes and DNA. This sample lists hundreds of thousands of distinct CDR3 sequences; about 55% were detected once. The ten most abundant clones make up around 49% of the sample. Sequencing was performed on blood. These receptor sequences come from a man aged 60 to 75 in good health.

This clonotype was found a few times. CDR3 residues: CATSDPGQGETQYF. In DNA form, the CDR3 reads TGTGCCACCAGTGACCCGGGACAGGGGGAGACCCAGTACTTC. This rearrangement joins TRBV24-1 to TRBJ2-4; 10 nucleotides match TRBD1. The J call may be wrong; the DNA end is better matched by TRBJ2-5. CDR1 is KGHDR and CDR2 is SFDVKD in the germline V gene. The CDR3 extends over 14 amino acids.

The V and J genes are TRBV6-5 and TRBJ2-1, with D possibly called TRBD1 or TRBD2 (6 bases each). The CDR3 is 13 amino acids. V was pared by 5 bases and J by 8 bases, with 13 bases between. CDR1 and CDR2 (germline): MNHEY, SVGAGI. Here the CDR3 reads CASSKGEVHEQFF. The CDR3 nucleotides are TGTGCCAGCAGTAAGGGGGAGGTCCATGAGCAGTTCTTC.

This clonotype has a single count. The V call is TRBV7-2, the J call TRBJ1-2; no definite D call. Deletions cut 4 bases from V and 8 bases from J, with 14 bases between. This CDR3 is built from 13 residues. Germline V gives CDR1 SGHTA, CDR2 FQGNSA. This CDR3 is CASSWQARWGYTF. The CDR3 DNA is TGTGCCAGCAGCTGGCAGGCCCGCTGGGGCTACACCTTC. Looking up the rest from reference TRBV7-2 and TRBJ1-2 gives the full variable domain: GAGVSQSPSNKVTEKGKDVELRCDPISGHTALYWYRQSLGQGLEFLIYFQGNSAPDKSGLPSDRFSAERTGGSVSTLTIQRTQQEDSAVYLCASSWQARWGYTFGSGTRLTVV.

J is TRBJ2-7 and V is TRBV29-1; maybe TRBD2 (5 bases). The tail of the sequence fits TRBJ2-4 better, so the J call may be wrong. This CDR3 is built from 14 residues. CDR1 and CDR2 (germline): SQVTM, ANQGSEA. CDR3 in DNA: TGCAGCGTCGCCGGTGGAGGCACTGAAAACATTCAGTACTTC. Its protein product is CSVAGGGTENIQYF.

This sequence joins TRBV11-2 and TRBJ1-4; D is unclear. The CDR3 is 15 residues long. V lost 4 bases to trimming and J lost 6 bases, with 15 bases between them. Germline V gene data show CDR1 as SGHAT and CDR2 as FQNNGV. CDR3 residues: CASSSGGQVYEKLFF. DNA of the CDR3: TGTGCCAGCAGCTCAGGAGGGCAGGTTTATGAAAAACTGTTTTTT. The full variable domain, rest sourced from reference TRBV11-2 and TRBJ1-4, is EAGVAQSPRYKIIEKRQSVAFWCNPISGHATLYWYQQILGQGPKLLIQFQNNGVVDDSQLPKDRFSAERLKGVDSTLKIQPAKLEDSAVYLCASSSGGQVYEKLFFGSGTQLSVL.

The chain carries TRBV7-6 and TRBJ2-3; D is possibly TRBD2 (6 bases). Germline V gene data show CDR1 as SGHVS and CDR2 as FNYEAQ. This CDR3 has 15 amino acids. V lost 6 bases and J lost 3, with 16 bases in between. CDR3 nucleotide sequence: TGTGCCAGCAGTTATAGGCTAGCGATAACAGATACGCAGTATTTT. This translates into CASSYRLAITDTQYF.

This clonotype was seen more than once but under ten times. This chain connects TRBV5-6 to TRBJ2-7, with D possibly being TRBD1 (6 bases). Trimming took 4 bases from V and 2 from J, leaving 10 bases between them. CDR3 length equals 13 residues. Germline V gives CDR1 SGHDT, CDR2 YYEEEE. Here the CDR3 DNA reads TGTGCCAGCAGCCCCGGACAGCCCTACGAGCAGTACTTC. Translated, it gives CASSPGQPYEQYF.

This clonotype was seen a single time. The CDR3 protein is CASSYSLGTGLDQPQHF. CDR3 in DNA: TGTGCCAGCAGTTATTCTCTTGGTACAGGGCTTGATCAGCCCCAGCATTTT. This chain joins TRBV6-2 or TRBV6-3 and TRBJ1-5, with D tentatively TRBD1 (6 bases). The CDR3 is 17 residues long. Germline V gene sequence: CDR1 MNHEY, CDR2 SVGEGT. V shed 3 bases and J shed 5 bases, with 20 bases lying between them.

The CDR3, as DNA: TGTGCCAGCAACCTCCGGAGAGATACGCAGTATTTT. It is translated as CASNLRRDTQYF. The V call is TRBV5-6, the J call TRBJ2-3; no reliable D call. The CDR3 extends over 12 amino acids. V shed 6 bases and J shed 5 bases, with 10 bases lying between them. Looked up from germline, CDR1 is SGHDT and CDR2 is YYEEEE.

The chain combines TRBV6-2 or TRBV6-3 with TRBJ1-5; weak D call: TRBD1 (5 bases). V was pared by 6 bases and J by 5 bases, with 11 bases between. Germline V lookup: CDR1 MNHEY, CDR2 SVGEGT. The CDR3 covers 13 residues. As DNA, the CDR3 is TGTGCCAGCAGACGGGACGTAGATCAGCCCCAGCATTTT. The encoded protein is CASRRDVDQPQHF.

The chain is built from TRBV20-1 and TRBJ2-1; D not certain. The J call may be incorrect, as the DNA end agrees better with TRBJ2-7. CDR1 DFQATT and CDR2 SNEGSKA come from the germline V gene (reference sequence). This CDR3 spans 14 amino acids. Here the CDR3 reads CSWLTQGSYNEQYF. DNA for the CDR3: TGCAGTTGGCTGACGCAAGGCTCCTACAATGAGCAGTACTTC.

This chain connects TRBV28 to TRBJ2-1, with unresolved D. There are 10 residues in the CDR3. Trimming left V 3 bases short and J 12 bases short, with 6 bases between. Germline values: CDR1 MDHEN, CDR2 SYDVKM. The CDR3 is CASSFDGQFF. Here the CDR3 DNA reads TGTGCCAGCAGTTTCGATGGGCAGTTCTTC.

The J gene is TRBJ2-7, the V gene TRBV10-3; 9 bases map to TRBD2. The CDR3 contains 15 residues. Germline V gene sequence: CDR1 ENHRY, CDR2 SYGVKD. Trimming cost V 6 bases and J 0 bases; bases outside gene matches: 6. The CDR3 sequence: CAIRKTSGLSYEQYF. The CDR3 nucleotides read TGTGCCATCAGAAAGACTAGCGGACTCTCCTACGAGCAGTACTTC.

This clonotype was found a few times. In nucleotides, the CDR3 is TGTGCCAGCAGCCGGCAGGGGGCCAACGTCCTGACTTTC. It is translated as CASSRQGANVLTF. This chain uses TRBV4-2 with TRBJ2-6, with D unclear. The length of the CDR3 is 13 residues. From germline, CDR1 is LGHNA and CDR2 YNFKEQ. V gave up 4 bases and J gave up 4 bases, with 5 bases separating them.

The chain employs TRBV15 and TRBJ2-6, with D possibly matching TRBD2 (6 bases). Germline assignment: CDR1 LNHNV and CDR2 YYDKDF (reference sequence). Trimming removed 3 bases from V and 2 bases from J, with 11 bases in between. The CDR3 consists of 16 residues. The DNA for the CDR3 is TGTGCCACCAGCAGGGACCCGGGAGCTGGGGCCAACGTCCTGACTTTC. Translating it yields CATSRDPGAGANVLTF.

As regards this clonotype: With a much larger clone just one base away, this may be a read error. The chain combines TRBV24-1 with TRBJ2-5; TRBD2 matches 7 bases. V lost 4 bases and J lost 11; bases outside the gene matches: 12. This CDR3 has 14 amino acids. Per the germline V gene, CDR1 is KGHDR and CDR2 is SFDVKD. The chain's CDR3 is CATSEAGPGREQYF. CDR3 sequence (DNA): TGTGCCACCAGTGAGGCCGGGCCGGGGAGGGAGCAGTACTTC.

For this clonotype: A much larger clone is a single base away; this may be a read error. The V gene is TRBV18, the J gene TRBJ2-1; tentatively, D is TRBD1 (5 bases). The J call may be wrong; the DNA end is better matched by TRBJ2-7. The germline CDR1 and CDR2 sequences are KGHSH and LQKENI. This CDR3 region has 15 residues. CDR3 nucleotides: TGTGCCAGCTCTATCGACTTAGGACATGACAATGAGCAGTACTTC. This sequence encodes CASSIDLGHDNEQYF.

V is TRBV10-3 and J is TRBJ1-1; D perhaps matches TRBD1 (5 bases). Germline lookup yields CDR1 ENHRY and CDR2 SYGVKD. The germline V and J ends were trimmed by 0 bases and 2 bases, with 10 bases remaining between them. The CDR3 extends over 15 amino acids. The DNA of the CDR3 is TGTGCCATCAGTGAGTCGTGGGGGGTTAACACTGAAGCTTTCTTT. This gives the protein CAISESWGVNTEAFF.

This clonotype was seen only once. This clone may be a read error of a much larger clone one base away. The V gene is TRBV4-3, the J gene TRBJ2-1; D is unresolved. Germline V gene lookup returns CDR1 LGHNA and CDR2 YSLEER. Deletions cut 0 bases from V and 15 bases from J, with 15 bases between. This CDR3 contains 13 residues. In DNA, the CDR3 is TGCGCCAGCAGCCAAGATTTTGGCCAACCTCCGTTCTTC. Translated, it gives CASSQDFGQPPFF.

This clonotype came up many times. CDR3 sequence (DNA): TGCAGTGCTCAGCCGGGACTAGCGGTCTCAGATACGCAGTATTTT. This codes for CSAQPGLAVSDTQYF. This chain connects TRBV20-1 to TRBJ2-3; 11 nucleotides align to TRBD2. The CDR3 extends over 15 amino acids. The V and J ends lost 5 bases and 4 bases, in that order; junction bases with no gene match: 8. Per germline, CDR1 DFQATT and CDR2 SNEGSKA (reference sequence).